A single sample gave rise to the 18 T cell receptor beta chains below, sequenced in a study of shared clonotypes between healthy human individuals. TCRdb's copy holds only in-frame clones and misses some; the assay was immunoSEQ multiplex PCR. The table lists fewer than 650,000 clones, around 78% of them singletons. The specimen was PBMCs. All receptors come from a middle-aged woman in good health. Some clones in this sample may be carry-over from other donors' samples.

This clone was seen repeatedly, ten times or more. Within the sample, other DNA sequences also encode this same CDR3. The chain joins TRBV30 to TRBJ2-2; perhaps TRBD2 as D (6 bases). CDR1 and CDR2 from the germline V gene are GTSNPN and SVGIG (reference sequence). The V gene lost 1 base and the J gene lost 5 bases, with 14 bases spanning the gap. The CDR3 runs to 15 residues. The CDR3 sequence: CAWSGSSRDTGELFF. CDR3 nucleotide sequence: TGTGCCTGGAGTGGCAGCTCGCGGGATACCGGGGAGCTGTTTTTT. The full variable domain, completed using reference TRBV30 and TRBJ2-2, is SQTIHQWPATLVQPVGSPLSLECTVEGTSNPNLYWYRQAAGRGLQLLFYSVGIGQISSEVPQNLSASRPQDRQFILSSKKLLLSDSGFYLCAWSGSSRDTGELFFGEGSRLTVL.

The gene calls are TRBV10-3 and TRBJ1-4, with D hard to call. Germline V CDR1 and CDR2: ENHRY, SYGVKD. Trimming cost V 2 bases and J 1 base, with 8 bases left between them. This CDR3 spans 15 amino acids. The CDR3 protein is CAISERSVTNEKLFF. The DNA of the CDR3 is TGTGCCATCAGTGAGCGCAGCGTAACTAATGAAAAACTGTTTTTT.

This clone was seen only once. In the same sample, other DNA sequences code for this CDR3. The chain couples TRBV30 to TRBJ1-4; no clear D gene. CDR3 length equals 11 residues. Per germline, CDR1 GTSNPN and CDR2 SVGIG (reference sequence). V was cut by 0 bases and J by 8 bases, with 4 bases left in between. The CDR3 nucleotides are TGTGCCTGGAGTGTGGGAGAAAAACTGTTTTTT. Protein product: CAWSVGEKLFF.

The rearrangement joins TRBV29-1 to TRBJ2-1; D remains ambiguous. CDR3 length equals 14 residues. Per the germline V gene, CDR1 is SQVTM and CDR2 is ANQGSEA. V lost 4 bases and J 3 bases, leaving 13 bases between the germline ends. The CDR3 nucleotides read TGCAGCGTTGTTGTAGGGCAGGTCTACAATGAGCAGTTCTTC. Amino acid sequence: CSVVVGQVYNEQFF.

The J gene is TRBJ2-3, the V gene TRBV25-1, with a tentative D call TRBD1 (5 bases). Germline CDR1 reads MGHDK; CDR2 reads SYGVNS. This CDR3 has 16 residues. V was clipped by 4 bases and J by 0 bases, with 14 bases between them. DNA for the CDR3: TGTGCCAGCAGTGCTGGAAGGGGCTTAAGCACAGATACGCAGTATTTT. Translation gives CASSAGRGLSTDTQYF.

This clone has more than one count but fewer than ten. The rearrangement uses TRBV27 and TRBJ2-3, with TRBD2 matching 11 bases. This CDR3 spans 16 amino acids. CDR1 MNHEY and CDR2 SMNVEV come from the germline V gene (reference sequence). V trimming: 6 bases; J trimming: 4 bases; junction bases outside the gene matches: 9. The CDR3: CASRLGLAVGADTQYF. As DNA, the CDR3 is TGTGCCAGCAGGCTGGGACTAGCGGTCGGAGCAGATACGCAGTATTTT.

The V gene is TRBV18, the J gene TRBJ2-5, with TRBD1 matching 9 bases. The J segment lost 4 bases and the V segment lost 5 bases, leaving 14 bases of the junction unmatched. The CDR3 has 17 residues. Germline CDR1 is KGHSH and CDR2 is LQKENI. The CDR3, as DNA: TGTGCCAGCTCATCAACATACGGACAGGGGCAGGGAGAGACCCAGTACTTC. Protein sequence: CASSSTYGQGQGETQYF.

This clone was seen a single time. The V gene is TRBV7-2, the J gene TRBJ2-2, with 7 positions matching TRBD2. The V segment lost 1 base and the J segment 8 bases; nucleotides outside the gene matches: 4. The CDR3 extends over 14 amino acids. Germline values: CDR1 SGHTA, CDR2 FQGNSA. CDR3 in DNA: TGTGCCAGCAGCTTAGGACTAGCTTCGGGGGAGCTGTTTTTT. This encodes CASSLGLASGELFF.

The genes are TRBV7-2 and TRBJ2-1, with 8 bases lining up with TRBD2. V lost 1 base and J lost 4; bases outside the gene matches: 3. The CDR3 runs to 15 residues. The germline gives CDR1 SGHTA, CDR2 FQGNSA. CDR3 bases: TGTGCCAGCAGCTTAGAGGAGCGGGAGTACAATGAGCAGTTCTTC. It codes for CASSLEEREYNEQFF.

This sequence joins TRBV13 and TRBJ1-5, with D possibly matching TRBD1 (5 bases). Trimming pared 0 bases from V and 3 bases from J, leaving 9 bases between. CDR1 and CDR2 (germline): PRHDT, FYEKMQ (reference sequence). The CDR3 extends over 15 amino acids. The CDR3 loop reads CASSLGTGINQPQHF. The CDR3 bases are TGTGCCAGCAGCTTAGGCACAGGTATCAATCAGCCCCAGCATTTT. Together with reference TRBV13 and TRBJ1-5, the CDR3 gives the full variable domain: AAGVIQSPRHLIKEKRETATLKCYPIPRHDTVYWYQQGPGQDPQFLISFYEKMQSDKGSIPDRFSAQQFSDYHSELNMSSLELGDSALYFCASSLGTGINQPQHFGDGTRLSIL.

In the case of this clone: It is likely a read error: a sequence one base away is far more abundant. This chain links TRBV30 with TRBJ1-4, with D possibly being TRBD1 (5 bases). Germline CDR1 reads GTSNPN; CDR2 reads SVGIG (reference sequence). Trimming shortened V by 0 bases and J by 8 bases, and 16 bases separated the two germline ends. The CDR3 consists of 15 residues. CDR3 region: CAWSVPRARGEKLFF. CDR3 sequence (DNA): TGTGCCTGGAGTGTACCCAGGGCGAGGGGCGAAAAACTGTTTTTT. Combining the CDR3 with reference TRBV30 and TRBJ1-4 gives the whole variable domain SQTIHQWPATLVQPVGSPLSLECTVEGTSNPNLYWYRQAAGRGLQLLFYSVGIGQISSEVPQNLSASRPQDRQFILSSKKLLLSDSGFYLCAWSVPRARGEKLFFGSGTQLSVL.

V gene TRBV10-3 combines with J gene TRBJ1-1, with a tentative D call TRBD1 (5 bases). Germline V CDR1 and CDR2: ENHRY, SYGVKD. CDR3 length: 16 residues. V lost 0 bases and J lost 6, with 17 bases in between. The CDR3 DNA sequence: TGTGCCATCAGTGAGTCGAAACCCGGGGGGATTGCTGAAGCTTTCTTT. This translates into CAISESKPGGIAEAFF.

This chain connects TRBV5-1 to TRBJ2-5; 8 bases line up with TRBD1. This CDR3 comprises 15 residues. V lost 0 bases, J lost 9 bases, and 10 bases stayed unmatched. In germline, CDR1 is SGHRS, CDR2 YFSETQ. As DNA, the CDR3 is TGCGCCAGCAGCTTGGATACAGGGGGAGCGATGGCCCAGTACTTC. It is translated as CASSLDTGGAMAQYF.

At least ten counts were recorded for this clone. The chain uses TRBV5-6 and TRBJ2-7, with TRBD2 as a possible D gene (5 bases). Germline V gene data show CDR1 as SGHDT and CDR2 as YYEEEE. CDR3 length: 11 residues. The germline V and J ends were trimmed by 4 bases and 4 bases, with 6 bases remaining between them. The CDR3 DNA is TGTGCCAGCAGCCGGGGTTACGAGCAGTACTTC. Translation gives CASSRGYEQYF.

The chain carries TRBV2 and TRBJ2-7; perhaps TRBD1 as D (6 bases). Germline lookup yields CDR1 SNHLY and CDR2 FYNNEI. The CDR3 is 13 amino acids. V dropped 6 bases and J dropped 5 bases, with 14 bases sitting between them. The DNA for the CDR3 is TGTGCCAGCAGCGCCGACAGGTCCAACGAGCAGTACTTC. Protein: CASSADRSNEQYF.

Concerning this clone: This likely stems from a read error, as it lies one base from a far larger clone. Other nucleotide sequences from this sample produce the same CDR3. The chain combines TRBV28 with TRBJ1-2; D gene unclear. The CDR3 has 12 amino acids. The V end was cut by 2 bases, the J end by 4 bases, with 5 bases between. The germline gives CDR1 MDHEN, CDR2 SYDVKM. The CDR3 bases are TGTGCCAGCAGTTTAAGACTCTATGGCTACACCTTC. Translating gives CASSLRLYGYTF.

The chain is built from TRBV7-9 and TRBJ2-5; no definite D call. The end of the DNA fits TRBJ2-7 better, so the J call may be wrong. Germline V gives CDR1 SEHNR, CDR2 FQNEAQ (reference sequence). The CDR3 is 14 residues long. The CDR3 coding sequence is TGTGCCAGCAGTTCAGAAGGTTACTCCTACGAGCAGTACTTC. It is translated as CASSSEGYSYEQYF.

The chain is built from TRBV7-3 and TRBJ2-5; no reliable D call. CDR1 is SGHTA and CDR2 is FQGTGA in the germline V gene. V shed 2 bases and J shed 5 bases, with 9 bases lying between them. This CDR3 spans 13 amino acids. The CDR3 protein is CASSLSSLETQYF. The DNA of the CDR3 is TGTGCCAGCAGCTTATCTAGTCTGGAGACCCAGTACTTC. Using reference TRBV7-3 and TRBJ2-5 for the parts outside the CDR3, the full variable domain is GAGVSQTPSNKVTEKGKYVELRCDPISGHTALYWYRQSLGQGPEFLIYFQGTGAADDSGLPNDRFFAVRPEGSVSTLKIQRTERGDSAVYLCASSLSSLETQYFGPGTRLLVL.